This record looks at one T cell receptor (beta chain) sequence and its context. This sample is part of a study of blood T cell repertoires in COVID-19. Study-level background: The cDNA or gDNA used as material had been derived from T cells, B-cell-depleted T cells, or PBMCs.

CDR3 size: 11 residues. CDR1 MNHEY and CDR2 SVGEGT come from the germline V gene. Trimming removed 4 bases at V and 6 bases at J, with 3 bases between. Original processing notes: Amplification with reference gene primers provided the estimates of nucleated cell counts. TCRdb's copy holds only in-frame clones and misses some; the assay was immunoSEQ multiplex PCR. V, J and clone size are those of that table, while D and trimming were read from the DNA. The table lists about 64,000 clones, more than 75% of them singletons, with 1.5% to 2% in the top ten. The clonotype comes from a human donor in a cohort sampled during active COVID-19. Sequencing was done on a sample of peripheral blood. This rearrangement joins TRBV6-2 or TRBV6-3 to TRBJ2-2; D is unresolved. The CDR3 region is CASSSAGELFF. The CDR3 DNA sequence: TGTGCCAGCAGTTCCGCCGGGGAGCTGTTTTTT.